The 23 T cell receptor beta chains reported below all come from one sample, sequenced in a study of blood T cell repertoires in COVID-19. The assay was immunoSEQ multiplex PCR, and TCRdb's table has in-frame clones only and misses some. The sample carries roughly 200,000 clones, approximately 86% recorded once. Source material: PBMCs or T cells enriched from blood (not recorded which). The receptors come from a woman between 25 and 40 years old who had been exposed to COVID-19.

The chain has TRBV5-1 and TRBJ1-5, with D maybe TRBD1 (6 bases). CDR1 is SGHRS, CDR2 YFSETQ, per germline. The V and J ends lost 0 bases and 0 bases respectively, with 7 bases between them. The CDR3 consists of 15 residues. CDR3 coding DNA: TGCGCCAGCAGCTTGGGGACAGTTAGCAATCAGCCCCAGCATTTT. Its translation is CASSLGTVSNQPQHF.

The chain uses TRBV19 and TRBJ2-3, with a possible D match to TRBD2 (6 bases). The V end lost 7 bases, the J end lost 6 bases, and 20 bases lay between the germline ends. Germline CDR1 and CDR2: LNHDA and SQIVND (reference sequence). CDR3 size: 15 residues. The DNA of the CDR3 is TGTGCCAGTAAAGGGGAGGTCCTGAATGGGGATACGCAGTATTTT. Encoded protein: CASKGEVLNGDTQYF. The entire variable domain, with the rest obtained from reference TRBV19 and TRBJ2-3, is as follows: DGGITQSPKYLFRKEGQNVTLSCEQNLNHDAMYWYRQDPGQGLRLIYYSQIVNDFQKGDIAEGYSVSREKKESFPLTVTSAQKNPTAFYLCASKGEVLNGDTQYFGPGTRLTVL.

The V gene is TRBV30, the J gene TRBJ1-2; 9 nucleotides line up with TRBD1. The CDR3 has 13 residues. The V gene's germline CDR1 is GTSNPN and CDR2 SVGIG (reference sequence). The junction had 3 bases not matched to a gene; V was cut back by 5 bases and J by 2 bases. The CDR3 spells CAWGDRGNYGYTF. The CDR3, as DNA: TGTGCCTGGGGAGACAGGGGGAACTATGGCTACACCTTC.

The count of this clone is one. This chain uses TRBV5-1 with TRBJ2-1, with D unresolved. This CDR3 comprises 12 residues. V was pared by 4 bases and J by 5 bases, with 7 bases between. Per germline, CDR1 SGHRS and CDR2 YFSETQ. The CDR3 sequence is CASSGQNNEQFF. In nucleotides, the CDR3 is TGCGCCAGCAGCGGCCAGAACAATGAGCAGTTCTTC.

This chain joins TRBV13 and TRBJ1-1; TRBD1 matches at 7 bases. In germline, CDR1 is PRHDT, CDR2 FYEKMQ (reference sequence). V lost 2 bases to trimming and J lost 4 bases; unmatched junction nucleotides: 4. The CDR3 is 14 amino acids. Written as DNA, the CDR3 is TGTGCCAGCAGCTTAACAGGGGTGGGCACTGAAGCTTTCTTT. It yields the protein CASSLTGVGTEAFF.

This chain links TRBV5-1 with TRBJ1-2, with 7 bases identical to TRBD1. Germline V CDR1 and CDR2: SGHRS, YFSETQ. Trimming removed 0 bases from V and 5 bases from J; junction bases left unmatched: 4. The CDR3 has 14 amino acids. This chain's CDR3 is CASSLGDRVYGYTF. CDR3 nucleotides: TGCGCCAGCAGCTTGGGAGACAGGGTTTATGGCTACACCTTC. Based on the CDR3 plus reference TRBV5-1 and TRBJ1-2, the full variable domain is KAGVTQTPRYLIKTRGQQVTLSCSPISGHRSVSWYQQTPGQGLQFLFEYFSETQRNKGNFPGRFSGRQFSNSRSEMNVSTLELGDSALYLCASSLGDRVYGYTFGSGTRLTVV.

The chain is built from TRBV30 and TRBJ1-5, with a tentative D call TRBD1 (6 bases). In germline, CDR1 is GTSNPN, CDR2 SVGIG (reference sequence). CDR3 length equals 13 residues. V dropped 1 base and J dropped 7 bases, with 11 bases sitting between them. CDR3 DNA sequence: TGTGCCTGGAGTGGGGACACGGCCCAGCCCCAGCATTTT. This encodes CAWSGDTAQPQHF.

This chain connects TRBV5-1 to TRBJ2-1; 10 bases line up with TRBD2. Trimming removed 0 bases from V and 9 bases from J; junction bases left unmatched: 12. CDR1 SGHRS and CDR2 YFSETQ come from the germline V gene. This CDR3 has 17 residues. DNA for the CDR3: TGCGCCAGCAGCTTGGAGCCTAGCGGGGGCGGGTTGAGTGAGCAGTTCTTC. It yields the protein CASSLEPSGGGLSEQFF.

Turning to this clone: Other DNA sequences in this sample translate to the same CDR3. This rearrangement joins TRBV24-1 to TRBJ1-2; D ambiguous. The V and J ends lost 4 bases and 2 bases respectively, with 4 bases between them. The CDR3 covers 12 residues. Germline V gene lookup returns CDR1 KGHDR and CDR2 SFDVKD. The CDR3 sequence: CATSDRNYGYTF. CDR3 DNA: TGTGCCACCAGTGACAGGAACTATGGCTACACCTTC.

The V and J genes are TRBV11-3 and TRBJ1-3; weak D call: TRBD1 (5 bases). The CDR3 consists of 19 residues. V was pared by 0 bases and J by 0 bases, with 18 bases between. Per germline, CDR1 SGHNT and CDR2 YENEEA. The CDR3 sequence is CASSLEPPNRLLSGNTIYF. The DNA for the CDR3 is TGTGCCAGCAGCTTAGAACCACCGAACAGGCTCCTCTCTGGAAACACCATATATTTT.

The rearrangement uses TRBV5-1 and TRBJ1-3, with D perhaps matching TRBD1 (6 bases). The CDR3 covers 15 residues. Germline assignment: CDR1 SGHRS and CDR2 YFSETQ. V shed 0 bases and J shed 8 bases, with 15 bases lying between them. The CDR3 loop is CASSLGFHRVYTIYF. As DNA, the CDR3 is TGCGCCAGCAGCTTGGGATTCCACAGGGTCTACACCATATATTTT.

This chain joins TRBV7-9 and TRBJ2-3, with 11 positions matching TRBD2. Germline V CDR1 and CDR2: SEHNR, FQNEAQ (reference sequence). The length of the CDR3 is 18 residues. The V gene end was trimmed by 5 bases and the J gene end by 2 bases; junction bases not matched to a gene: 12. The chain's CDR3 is CASSPRAMTSGTTDTQYF. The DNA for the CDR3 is TGTGCCAGCAGCCCGAGGGCAATGACTAGCGGGACCACAGATACGCAGTATTTT.

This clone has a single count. The CDR3 DNA sequence: TGCGCCAGCAGCAAAACAGGGTCCAAGCCAGACACTGAAGCTTTCTTT. It yields the protein CASSKTGSKPDTEAFF. V usage is TRBV10-1 and J usage is TRBJ1-1, with TRBD1 as a possible D gene (6 bases). The CDR3 loop spans 16 amino acids. V gave up 6 bases and J gave up 3 bases, with 20 bases separating them. Germline V gene sequence: CDR1 WNHNN, CDR2 SYGVQD (reference sequence).

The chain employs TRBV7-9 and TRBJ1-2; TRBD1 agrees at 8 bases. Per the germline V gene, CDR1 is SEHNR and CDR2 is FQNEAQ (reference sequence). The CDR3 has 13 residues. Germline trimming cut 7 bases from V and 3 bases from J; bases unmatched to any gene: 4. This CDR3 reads CASTPGQDYGYTF. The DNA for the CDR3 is TGTGCCAGCACCCCGGGACAGGACTATGGCTACACCTTC.

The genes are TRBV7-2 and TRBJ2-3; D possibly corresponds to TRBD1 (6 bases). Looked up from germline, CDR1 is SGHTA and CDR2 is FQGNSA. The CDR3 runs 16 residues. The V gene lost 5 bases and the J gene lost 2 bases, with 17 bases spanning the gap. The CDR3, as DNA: TGTGCCAGCAGCCATACTGGGACACTTTACACAGATACGCAGTATTTT. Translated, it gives CASSHTGTLYTDTQYF.

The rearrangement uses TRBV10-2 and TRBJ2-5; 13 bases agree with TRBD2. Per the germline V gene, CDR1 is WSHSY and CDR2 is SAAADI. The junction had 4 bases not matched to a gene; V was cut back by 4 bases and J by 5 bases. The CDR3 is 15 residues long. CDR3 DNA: TGCGCCAGCAGTGTACCGGGACTAGCGGGGGAGACCCAGTACTTC. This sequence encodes CASSVPGLAGETQYF.

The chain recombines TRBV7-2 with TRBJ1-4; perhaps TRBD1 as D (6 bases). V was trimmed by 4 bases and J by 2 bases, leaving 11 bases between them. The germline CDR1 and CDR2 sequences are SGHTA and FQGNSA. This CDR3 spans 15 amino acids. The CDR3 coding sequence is TGTGCCAGCAGCTCTTCCCAGGGGACTAATGAAAAACTGTTTTTT. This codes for CASSSSQGTNEKLFF. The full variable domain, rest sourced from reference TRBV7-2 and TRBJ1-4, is GAGVSQSPSNKVTEKGKDVELRCDPISGHTALYWYRQSLGQGLEFLIYFQGNSAPDKSGLPSDRFSAERTGGSVSTLTIQRTQQEDSAVYLCASSSSQGTNEKLFFGSGTQLSVL.

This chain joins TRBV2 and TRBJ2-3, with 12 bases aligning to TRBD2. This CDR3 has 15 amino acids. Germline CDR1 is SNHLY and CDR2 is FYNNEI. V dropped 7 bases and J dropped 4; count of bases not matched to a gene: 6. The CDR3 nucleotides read TGTGCCAGCAACCAACTAGCGGGGGGCGCAGATACGCAGTATTTT. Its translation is CASNQLAGGADTQYF.

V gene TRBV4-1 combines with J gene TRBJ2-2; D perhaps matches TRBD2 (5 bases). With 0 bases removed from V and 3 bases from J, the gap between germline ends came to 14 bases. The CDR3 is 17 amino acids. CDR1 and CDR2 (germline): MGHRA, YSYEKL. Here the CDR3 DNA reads TGCGCCAGCAGCCAAGACCTGGTGCTGGGAGACACCGGGGAGCTGTTTTTT. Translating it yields CASSQDLVLGDTGELFF.

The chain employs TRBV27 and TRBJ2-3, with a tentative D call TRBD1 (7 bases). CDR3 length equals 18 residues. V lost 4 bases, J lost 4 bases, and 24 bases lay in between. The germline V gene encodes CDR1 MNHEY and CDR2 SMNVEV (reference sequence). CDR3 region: CASSSRGPGQGGSDTQYF. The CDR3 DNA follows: TGTGCCAGCAGTTCTAGGGGGCCAGGGCAGGGGGGATCAGATACGCAGTATTTT.

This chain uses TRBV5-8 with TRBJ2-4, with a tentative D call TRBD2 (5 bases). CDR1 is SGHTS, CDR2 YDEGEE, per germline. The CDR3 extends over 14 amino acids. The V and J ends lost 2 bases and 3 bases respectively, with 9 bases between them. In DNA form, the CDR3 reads TGTGCCAGCAGCTTATCGGAGGACAAAAACATTCAGTACTTC. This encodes CASSLSEDKNIQYF.

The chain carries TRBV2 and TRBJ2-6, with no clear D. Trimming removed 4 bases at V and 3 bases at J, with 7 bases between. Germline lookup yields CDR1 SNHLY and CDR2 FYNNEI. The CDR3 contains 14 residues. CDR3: CASSARSGANVLTF. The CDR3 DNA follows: TGTGCCAGCAGTGCTAGGAGTGGGGCCAACGTCCTGACTTTC.

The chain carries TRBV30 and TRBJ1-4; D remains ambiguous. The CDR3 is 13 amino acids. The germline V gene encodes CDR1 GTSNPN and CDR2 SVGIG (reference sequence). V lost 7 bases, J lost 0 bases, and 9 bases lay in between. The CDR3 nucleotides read TGTGCCTTTTACTTTGCAACTAATGAAAAACTGTTTTTT. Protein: CAFYFATNEKLFF.